The clone carrying this T cell receptor (beta chain) was found once. Its target is unknown. The sample originates from a study of post-analysis software for immune sequencing data. Across the study: Patients had relapsing-remitting, secondary progressive or progressive-relapsing multiple sclerosis; some lacked subtype. General study results and limits: Compared against controls, patients with multiple sclerosis displayed significantly lower normalized Chao1 diversity. By F measure, samples from a shared preparation batch strongly co-clustered. The five TRBV segments detected at higher frequency in patients than in controls included TRBV5-6, TRBV5-1 and TRBV20-1.

Unique molecular identifiers were built into the TCR beta cDNA libraries. Starting from roughly 1.1 to 9.2 million T cells, the study yielded roughly 0.5 million cDNA molecules. Using its own MiXCR run on the PCR reads, TCRdb lists one record per CDR3 protein. The repertoire consists of about 770,000 distinct CDR3 sequences, with roughly 50% occurring once and the leading ten covering roughly 4.9%. Trimming removed 8 bases from V and 2 bases from J; junction bases left unmatched: 3. The CDR3 extends over 13 amino acids. Germline V gives CDR1 LNHDA, CDR2 SQIVND (reference sequence). This TCR was recovered from a girl between 10 and 17 years old with multiple sclerosis. The chain combines TRBV19 with TRBJ2-7; 10 bases fit TRBD1. Sequenced sample: blood. CDR3 in DNA: TGTGCCAGTGGGACAGGGGAAGCCTACGAGCAGTACTTC. It yields the protein CASGTGEAYEQYF.